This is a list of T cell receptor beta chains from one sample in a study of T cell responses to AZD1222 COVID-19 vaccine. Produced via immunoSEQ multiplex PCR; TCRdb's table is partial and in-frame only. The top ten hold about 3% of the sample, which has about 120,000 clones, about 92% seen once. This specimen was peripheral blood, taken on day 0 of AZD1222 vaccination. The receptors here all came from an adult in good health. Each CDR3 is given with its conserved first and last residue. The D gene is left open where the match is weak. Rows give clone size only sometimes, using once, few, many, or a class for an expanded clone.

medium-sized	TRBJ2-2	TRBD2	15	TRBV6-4	TGTGCCAGCAGCCCTGGACTAGCGGGAGCCGGGGAGCTGTTTTTT	CASSPGLAGAGELFF
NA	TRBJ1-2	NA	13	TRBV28	TGTGCCAGCAGTTGGGGCCAGCTCTATGGCTACACCTTC	CASSWGQLYGYTF
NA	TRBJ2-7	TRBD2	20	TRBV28	TGTGCCAGCAGCAAGTTTTTCCACGGACTAGCGGGAGGTCGATCCTACGAGCAGTACTTC	CASSKFFHGLAGGRSYEQYF
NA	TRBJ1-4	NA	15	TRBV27	TGTGCCAGCAGTCCGATACAGGCAACTAATGAAAAACTGTTTTTT	CASSPIQATNEKLFF
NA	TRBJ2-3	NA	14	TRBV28	TGTGCCAGCTGGGGGAGCCTAAGCACAGATACGCAGTATTTT	CASWGSLSTDTQYF
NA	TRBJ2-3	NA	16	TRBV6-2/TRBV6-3	TGTGCCAGCAGTTCCTCGACTAGGGACTTTAGAGATACGCAGTATTTT	CASSSSTRDFRDTQYF
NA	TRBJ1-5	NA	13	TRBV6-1	TGTGCCAGCAGTGAAGGGACTTATCAGCCCCAGCATTTT	CASSEGTYQPQHF
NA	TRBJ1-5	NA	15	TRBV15	TGTGCCACCAGCAGAGAAAGTAGACAGTCCCAGCCCCAGCATTTT	CATSRESRQSQPQHF
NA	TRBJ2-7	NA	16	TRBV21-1	TGTGCCAGCAGCAAACCGGGGAGTAACTTCTCCTACGAGCAGTACTTC	CASSKPGSNFSYEQYF
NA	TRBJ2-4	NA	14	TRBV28	TGTGCCAGCAGCATAGTAGGCGGAGAAAACATTCAGTACTTC	CASSIVGGENIQYF
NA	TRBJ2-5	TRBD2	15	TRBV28	TGTGCCAGCAGTTTATCTAGCGGGAGTGCGGAGACCCAGTACTTC	CASSLSSGSAETQYF
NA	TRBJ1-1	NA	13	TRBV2	TGTGCCAGCGGAACCCGGCCCAGTTCAGAAGCTTTCTTT	CASGTRPSSEAFF
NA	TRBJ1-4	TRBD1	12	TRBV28	TGTGCCAGCAGAGAAGGACAGGCACAACTGTTTTTT	CASREGQAQLFF
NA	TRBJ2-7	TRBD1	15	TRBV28	TGTGCCAGCACCGGGACAGGGGGTCCCTCCTACGAGCAGTACTTC	CASTGTGGPSYEQYF
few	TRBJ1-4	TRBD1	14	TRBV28	TGTGCCACCCTGACAGGGATCGGTAATGAAAAACTGTTTTTT	CATLTGIGNEKLFF
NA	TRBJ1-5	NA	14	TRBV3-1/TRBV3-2	TGTGCCAGCAGCCAAAATCGGGTCCGGGAGCCCCAGCATTTT	CASSQNRVREPQHF
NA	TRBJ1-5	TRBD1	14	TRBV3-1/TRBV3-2	TGTGCCAGCAGCTACGGGACAGACAATCAGCCCCAGCATTTT	CASSYGTDNQPQHF
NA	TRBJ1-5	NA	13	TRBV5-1	TGCGCCAGCAGCTTGGCTCCAGATCAGCCCCAGCATTTT	CASSLAPDQPQHF
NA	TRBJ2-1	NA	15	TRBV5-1	TGCGCCAGCAGCTTTAGTAGTAGCTCCTACAATGAGCAGTTCTTC	CASSFSSSSYNEQFF
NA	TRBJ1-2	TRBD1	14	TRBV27	TGTGCCAGCAGTTTGCAGGGGGCGCGTAGGGGCTACACCTTC	CASSLQGARRGYTF
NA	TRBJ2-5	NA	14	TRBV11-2	TGTGCCAGCAGCTTCCCCGGGAGCCCAGAGACCCAGTACTTC	CASSFPGSPETQYF
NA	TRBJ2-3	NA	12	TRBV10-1	TGCGCCAGCAGTGGGGCGACAGATACGCAGTATTTT	CASSGATDTQYF
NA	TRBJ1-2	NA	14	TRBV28	TGTGCCAGCAGTGCACCGGGACGGACCTATGGCTACACCTTC	CASSAPGRTYGYTF
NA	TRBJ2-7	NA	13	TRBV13	TGTGCCAGCTCGGACAGAACCTCCTACGAGCAGTACTTC	CASSDRTSYEQYF
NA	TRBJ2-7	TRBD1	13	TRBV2	TGTGCCAGTACCGGGACAGGGGGACACGAGCAGTACTTC	CASTGTGGHEQYF
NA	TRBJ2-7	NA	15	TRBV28	TGTGCCAGCAACCCTTTGAGGGGGGGGACCTACGAGCAGTACTTC	CASNPLRGGTYEQYF
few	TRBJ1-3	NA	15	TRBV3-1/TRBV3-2	TGTGCCAGCAGCCAATCGGGGGGCTCTGGAAACACCATATATTTT	CASSQSGGSGNTIYF
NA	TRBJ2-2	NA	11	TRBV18	TGTGCCAGCTCACCCACCGGGGAGCTGTTTTTT	CASSPTGELFF